This passage covers 3 T cell receptor beta chains from one sample sequenced in a study of blood T cell repertoires in COVID-19 (dated by TCRdb to about 2020). Library prep was done by the immunoSEQ multiplex PCR assay. Sourced from immuneACCESS, this table was stored by TCRdb with only in-frame sequences that have V and J called. A share of the clones is absent; for the studies checked, an unresolved V gene accounts for under half, and the remainder has no known explanation. Across this sample there are approximately 88,000 clones, with about 90% seen only once. About 3.9% of the sample lies in the top ten. Sequences were obtained from peripheral blood. The receptors derive from a woman aged 45-65 years in a cohort sampled during active COVID-19.

This rearrangement joins TRBV2 to TRBJ2-1, with D perhaps matching TRBD1 (5 bases). The CDR3 loop spans 14 amino acids. The germline V gene encodes CDR1 SNHLY and CDR2 FYNNEI. V shed 5 bases and J shed 6 bases, with 14 bases lying between them. The CDR3 nucleotides read TGTGCCAGCAGTCATAGTTCCAGGGCCAATGAGCAGTTCTTC. Amino acid sequence: CASSHSSRANEQFF.

This chain links TRBV6-1 with TRBJ2-5; maybe TRBD1 (6 bases). Germline CDR1 MNHNS, CDR2 SASEGT. This CDR3 has 14 residues. V was pared by 3 bases and J by 4 bases, with 12 bases between. Here the CDR3 DNA reads TGTGCCAGCAGTGAGCCGGGACATCGAGAGACCCAGTACTTC. Amino acid sequence: CASSEPGHRETQYF.

The V gene is TRBV11-1, the J gene TRBJ2-7, with 11 bases aligning to TRBD2. Germline values: CDR1 SGHAT, CDR2 FQDESV (reference sequence). There are 15 residues in the CDR3. Trimming at V came to 5 bases and at J to 2 bases, leaving 5 bases not matched to a gene. CDR3 amino acids: CASSRTSGGPYEQYF. CDR3 sequence (DNA): TGTGCCAGCAGCCGTACTAGCGGGGGTCCCTACGAGCAGTACTTC.